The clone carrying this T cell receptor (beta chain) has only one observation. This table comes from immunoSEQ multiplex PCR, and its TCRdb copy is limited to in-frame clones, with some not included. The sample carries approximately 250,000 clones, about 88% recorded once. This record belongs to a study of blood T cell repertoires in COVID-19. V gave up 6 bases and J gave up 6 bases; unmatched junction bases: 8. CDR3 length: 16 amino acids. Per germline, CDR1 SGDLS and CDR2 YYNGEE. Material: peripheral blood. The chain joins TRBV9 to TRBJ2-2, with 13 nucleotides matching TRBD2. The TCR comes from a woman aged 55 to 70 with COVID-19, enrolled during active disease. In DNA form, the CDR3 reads TGTGCCAGCACCACTAGCGGGAGGGCCGGGCCCGGGGAGCTGTTTTTT. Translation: CASTTSGRAGPGELFF.